This T cell receptor beta chain was recovered during a study of blood T cell repertoires in COVID-19. Across the study: Spain, Italy and the United States supplied samples that represented acute and convalescent COVID-19.

As originally analysed: Reference gene primer amplification yielded estimated nucleated cell counts. Using immunoSEQ multiplex PCR, the repertoire was profiled, and TCRdb retains in-frame clones only, with some absent. For V, J and clone size, that table is used; D and trimming come from the DNA. The data contain tens of thousands of clones, 90% of them singletons. Input material: peripheral blood. This sequence originates from a human donor in a cohort sampled during active COVID-19.

Here the CDR3 reads CASGYGASGANVLTF. The CDR3 DNA is TGTGCCAGCGGTTATGGGGCTTCTGGGGCCAACGTCCTGACTTTC. The chain combines TRBV4-2 with TRBJ2-6, with D perhaps TRBD1 (5 bases). Germline CDR1 is LGHNA and CDR2 is YNFKEQ. The germline V and J ends were trimmed by 8 bases and 1 base, with 12 bases remaining between them. The CDR3 is 15 amino acids.